The 19 T cell receptor beta chains below come from one sample, sequenced in a study of cytomegalovirus exposure and HLA in healthy donors. Amplification used 60 Vbeta primers and 13 Jbeta primers. Clones were sequenced by immunoSEQ multiplex PCR, and TCRdb holds only the in-frame ones, with some missing. This table has roughly 170,000 clones, about 80% appearing once. The specimen was PBMCs. These receptors originate from a man aged 18 to 29 in good health and CMV-seronegative.

V is TRBV2 and J is TRBJ2-1, with no clear D. The CDR3 totals 14 residues. Between the trimmed V and J ends, which lost 4 bases and 2 bases, there was a span of 9 bases. The germline gives CDR1 SNHLY, CDR2 FYNNEI. The CDR3 sequence: CASSGEPAYNEQFF. The CDR3 bases are TGTGCCAGCAGTGGCGAGCCCGCCTACAATGAGCAGTTCTTC.

The chain uses TRBV7-9 and TRBJ1-1; unclear D gene. Trimming left V 5 bases short and J 10 bases short, with 11 bases between. Germline-derived CDR1 and CDR2 are SEHNR and FQNEAQ (reference sequence). The CDR3 runs to 11 residues. The CDR3 loop reads CASSPLRGAFF. The CDR3 DNA is TGTGCCAGCAGCCCACTCCGGGGAGCTTTCTTT.

The chain uses TRBV5-1 and TRBJ2-1; D is possibly TRBD1 (5 bases). Trimming took off 4 bases at V and 7 bases at J, with 15 bases between the two ends. The germline V gene has CDR1 SGHRS and CDR2 YFSETQ. The CDR3 runs 14 residues. In DNA, the CDR3 is TGCGCCAGCAGCCCCTTAGGGGCAGAGAATGAGCAGTTCTTC. Amino acids: CASSPLGAENEQFF.

The chain combines TRBV9 with TRBJ1-6; TRBD1 aligns across 7 bases. Unmatched junction bases numbered 12, after V lost 5 bases and J lost 7 bases. The length of the CDR3 is 16 residues. Germline loops: CDR1 SGDLS, CDR2 YYNGEE. The CDR3 region is CASSATTGAGNSPLHF. In DNA form, the CDR3 reads TGTGCCAGCAGTGCTACCACAGGGGCGGGGAATTCACCCCTCCACTTT.

This chain joins TRBV7-6 and TRBJ1-2, with 9 bases aligning to TRBD1. The J segment lost 5 bases and the V segment lost 4 bases, leaving 8 bases of the junction unmatched. The CDR3 runs to 15 residues. Germline assignment: CDR1 SGHVS and CDR2 FNYEAQ. CDR3: CASSSSGQGTYGYTF. The CDR3, as DNA: TGTGCCAGCAGCTCCTCGGGACAGGGTACTTATGGCTACACCTTC.

The rearrangement links TRBV14 to TRBJ2-3; TRBD2 matches 13 bases. V dropped 2 bases and J dropped 1; count of bases not matched to a gene: 3. The CDR3 length is 17 residues. Germline V gives CDR1 SGHDN, CDR2 FVKESK. The DNA for the CDR3 is TGTGCCAGCAGCCAATGGACTAGCGGGGGTCGCACAGATACGCAGTATTTT. Translating it yields CASSQWTSGGRTDTQYF. Combining the CDR3 with reference TRBV14 and TRBJ2-3 gives the whole variable domain EAGVTQFPSHSVIEKGQTVTLRCDPISGHDNLYWYRRVMGKEIKFLLHFVKESKQDESGMPNNRFLAERTGGTYSTLKVQPAELEDSGVYFCASSQWTSGGRTDTQYFGPGTRLTVL.

The V and J genes are TRBV5-5 and TRBJ2-3; the D gene is possibly TRBD1 (6 bases). Per germline, CDR1 SGHKS and CDR2 YYEKEE (reference sequence). Trimming took 2 bases from V and 3 from J, leaving 16 bases between them. The CDR3 runs 16 residues. The CDR3 DNA reads TGTGCCAGCAGCTTAATGTCGGGACAAATTACAGATACGCAGTATTTT. This gives the protein CASSLMSGQITDTQYF.

The chain has TRBV6-1 and TRBJ2-5; D is perhaps TRBD2 (6 bases). The ends were cut back, 5 bases at V and 5 bases at J, with 12 bases in the middle. The germline CDR1 and CDR2 sequences are MNHNS and SASEGT. There are 13 residues in the CDR3. The CDR3 is CASSPTGGETQYF. The CDR3 coding sequence is TGTGCCAGCAGTCCGACTGGAGGGGAGACCCAGTACTTC.

The chain combines TRBV2 with TRBJ2-5; a weak D match, TRBD2 (5 bases). Per the germline V gene, CDR1 is SNHLY and CDR2 is FYNNEI. This CDR3 region has 12 residues. The V gene lost 3 bases and the J gene lost 3 bases, with 5 bases spanning the gap. Written as DNA, the CDR3 is TGTGCCAGCAGTGACGGGGAAGAGACCCAGTACTTC. It codes for CASSDGEETQYF.

The chain has TRBV9 and TRBJ1-4, with D unclear. V was trimmed by 3 bases and J by 4 bases, leaving 16 bases between them. The CDR3 contains 16 residues. Germline V lookup: CDR1 SGDLS, CDR2 YYNGEE. In DNA form, the CDR3 reads TGTGCCAGCAGCGCCCGCGGGGTAGCGGGTAATGAAAAACTGTTTTTT. This gives the protein CASSARGVAGNEKLFF.

This chain connects TRBV5-6 to TRBJ2-1; 9 positions match TRBD2. CDR1 and CDR2 (germline): SGHDT, YYEEEE. V dropped 4 bases and J dropped 7; count of bases not matched to a gene: 12. The length of the CDR3 is 16 residues. The CDR3 is CASSEITGLAFNEQFF. CDR3 bases: TGTGCCAGCAGCGAAATAACGGGACTAGCATTTAATGAGCAGTTCTTC.

CDR3 in DNA: TGCAGCGCCGAACAGGGGGCGGGAGAGACCCAGTACTTC. It yields the protein CSAEQGAGETQYF. The chain is built from TRBV29-1 and TRBJ2-5, with TRBD1 matching over 9 bases. CDR1 and CDR2 from the germline V gene are SQVTM and ANQGSEA. CDR3 length: 13 residues. With 7 bases clipped from V and 4 bases from J, the junction kept 7 bases outside the gene matches.

This CDR3 reads CASSSPVARANNYGYTF. The CDR3 DNA follows: TGTGCCAGCAGCTCACCCGTAGCCAGGGCTAATAACTATGGCTACACCTTC. This chain connects TRBV5-8 to TRBJ1-2; D perhaps matches TRBD1 (5 bases). Germline V lookup: CDR1 SGHTS, CDR2 YDEGEE. The V gene lost 3 bases and the J gene lost 1 base, with 19 bases spanning the gap. CDR3 length: 17 residues. The full variable domain, with the rest looked up from reference TRBV5-8 and TRBJ1-2, is EAGVTQSPTHLIKTRGQQATLRCSPISGHTSVYWYQQALGLGLQFLLWYDEGEERNRGNFPPRFSGRQFPNYSSELNVNALELEDSALYLCASSSPVARANNYGYTFGSGTRLTVV.

CDR3 nucleotides: TGTGCCAGCACCCCCGGCGGGGCCATAGATACGCAGTATTTT. Translation gives CASTPGGAIDTQYF. The V call is TRBV7-9, the J call TRBJ2-3; D possibly corresponds to TRBD2 (6 bases). The CDR3 has 14 residues. The germline V and J ends were trimmed by 7 bases and 5 bases, with 16 bases remaining between them. CDR1 is SEHNR and CDR2 is FQNEAQ in the germline V gene (reference sequence).

This rearrangement joins TRBV7-2 to TRBJ1-6; 7 positions agree with TRBD1. The CDR3 loop spans 13 amino acids. CDR1 is SGHTA, CDR2 FQGNSA, per germline. Unmatched junction bases numbered 3, after V lost 4 bases and J lost 9 bases. The CDR3 sequence is CASSSHRGSPLHF. The CDR3 DNA sequence: TGTGCCAGCAGCTCCCACAGGGGTTCACCCCTCCACTTT.

The rearrangement joins TRBV6-5 to TRBJ1-1; D gene ambiguous. Deletions cut 7 bases from V and 0 bases from J, with 12 bases between. Germline CDR1 MNHEY, CDR2 SVGAGI. There are 14 residues in the CDR3. CDR3 nucleotides: TGTGCCAGCACTGACTGGTCCATGAACACTGAAGCTTTCTTT. Protein product: CASTDWSMNTEAFF.

Only one count was recorded for this clone. The chain carries TRBV7-2 and TRBJ2-7; TRBD1 aligns across 9 bases. V shed 5 bases and J 5 bases; nucleotides not matched to a gene: 7. CDR1 is SGHTA and CDR2 is FQGNSA in the germline V gene. The CDR3 is made up of 14 amino acids. CDR3 region: CASSIPGTGNEQYF. The CDR3 DNA sequence: TGTGCCAGCAGCATACCCGGGACAGGGAACGAGCAGTACTTC.

On this clone itself: The junction departs from the called germline gene at one end, perhaps through a read error. This chain connects TRBV7-7 to TRBJ2-1, with 13 positions matching TRBD2. CDR1 and CDR2 from the germline V gene are SSHAT and FNYEAQ (reference sequence). This CDR3 has 15 residues. CDR3: CASSRTSGGTNEQFF. CDR3 sequence (DNA): TGTGCTAGCAGCCGGACTAGCGGGGGCACCAATGAGCAGTTCTTC. Drawing the rest from reference TRBV7-7 and TRBJ2-1, the complete variable domain is GAGVSQSPRYKVTKRGQDVTLRCDPISSHATLYWYQQALGQGPEFLTYFNYEAQPDKSGLPSDRFSAERPEGSISTLTIQRTEQRDSAMYRCASSRTSGGTNEQFFGPGTRLTVL.

The rearrangement joins TRBV30 to TRBJ2-7; D unresolved. With 0 bases removed from V and 2 bases from J, the gap between germline ends came to 5 bases. From germline, CDR1 is GTSNPN and CDR2 SVGIG (reference sequence). This CDR3 has 12 residues. In DNA form, the CDR3 reads TGTGCCTGGAGTGTAACGGCCTACGAGCAGTACTTC. Amino acids: CAWSVTAYEQYF.